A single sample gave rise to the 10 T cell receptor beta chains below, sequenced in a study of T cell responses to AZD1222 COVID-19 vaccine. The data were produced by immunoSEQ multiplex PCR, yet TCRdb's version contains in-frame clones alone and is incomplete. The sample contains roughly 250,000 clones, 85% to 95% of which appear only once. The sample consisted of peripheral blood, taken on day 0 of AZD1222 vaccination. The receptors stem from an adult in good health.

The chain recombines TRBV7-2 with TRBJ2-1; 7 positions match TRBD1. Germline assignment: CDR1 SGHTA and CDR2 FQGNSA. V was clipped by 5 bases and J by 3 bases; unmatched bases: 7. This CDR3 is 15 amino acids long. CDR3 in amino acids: CASSSLGTDYNEQFF. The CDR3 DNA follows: TGTGCCAGCAGCAGCTTAGGGACAGACTACAATGAGCAGTTCTTC.

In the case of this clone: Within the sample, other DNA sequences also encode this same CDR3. CDR3 region: CASSLDRGNSPLHF. In nucleotides, the CDR3 is TGCGCCAGCAGCTTAGACAGGGGTAATTCACCCCTCCACTTT. The chain joins TRBV5-1 to TRBJ1-6, with 8 bases lining up with TRBD1. The CDR3 sequence is 14 residues long. CDR1 is SGHRS, CDR2 YFSETQ, per germline. V trimming: 2 bases; J trimming: 6 bases; junction bases outside the gene matches: 1.

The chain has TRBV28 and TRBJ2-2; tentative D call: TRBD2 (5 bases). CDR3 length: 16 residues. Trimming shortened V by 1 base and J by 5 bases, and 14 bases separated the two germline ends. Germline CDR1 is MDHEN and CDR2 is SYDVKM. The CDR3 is CASSLLSGLGTGELFF. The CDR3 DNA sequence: TGTGCCAGCAGTTTATTGTCGGGGTTGGGGACCGGGGAGCTGTTTTTT.

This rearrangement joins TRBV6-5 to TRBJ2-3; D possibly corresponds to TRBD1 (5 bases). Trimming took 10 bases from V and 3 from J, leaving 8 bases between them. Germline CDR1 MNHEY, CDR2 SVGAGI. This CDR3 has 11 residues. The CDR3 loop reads CATQETDTQYF. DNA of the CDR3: TGTGCCACACAGGAAACAGATACGCAGTATTTT.

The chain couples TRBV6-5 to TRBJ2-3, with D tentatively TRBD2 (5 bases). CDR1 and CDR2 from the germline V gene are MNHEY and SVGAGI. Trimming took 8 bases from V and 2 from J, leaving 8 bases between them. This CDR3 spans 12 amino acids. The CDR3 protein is CASSSHTDTQYF. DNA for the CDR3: TGTGCCAGCTCTAGCCACACAGATACGCAGTATTTT.

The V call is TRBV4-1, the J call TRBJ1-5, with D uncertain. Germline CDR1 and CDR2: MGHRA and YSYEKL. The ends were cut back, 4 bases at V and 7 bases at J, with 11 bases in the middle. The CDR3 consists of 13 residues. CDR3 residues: CASSPRREQPQHF. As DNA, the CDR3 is TGCGCCAGCAGCCCACGCCGAGAGCAGCCCCAGCATTTT.

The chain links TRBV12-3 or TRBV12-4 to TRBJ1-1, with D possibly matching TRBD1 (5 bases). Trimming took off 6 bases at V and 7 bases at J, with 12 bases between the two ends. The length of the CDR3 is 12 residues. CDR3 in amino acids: CASSYQGIEAFF. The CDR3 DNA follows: TGTGCCAGCAGCTATCAGGGTATTGAAGCTTTCTTT.

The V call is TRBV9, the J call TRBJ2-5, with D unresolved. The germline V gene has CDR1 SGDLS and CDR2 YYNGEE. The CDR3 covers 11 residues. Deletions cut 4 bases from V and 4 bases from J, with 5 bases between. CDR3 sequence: CASSSAETQYF. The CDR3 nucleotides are TGTGCCAGCAGCTCCGCAGAGACCCAGTACTTC.

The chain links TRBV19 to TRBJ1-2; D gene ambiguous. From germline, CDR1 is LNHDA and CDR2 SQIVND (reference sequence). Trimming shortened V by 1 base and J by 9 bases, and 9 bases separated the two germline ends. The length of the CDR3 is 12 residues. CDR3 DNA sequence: TGTGCCAGTAGTATAGTGGACGGGCGCTACACCTTC. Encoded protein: CASSIVDGRYTF.

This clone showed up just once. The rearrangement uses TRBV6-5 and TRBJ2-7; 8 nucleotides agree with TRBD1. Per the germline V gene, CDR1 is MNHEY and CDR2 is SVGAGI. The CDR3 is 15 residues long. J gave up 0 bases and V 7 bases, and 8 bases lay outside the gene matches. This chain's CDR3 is CASNSRQGFSYEQYF. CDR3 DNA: TGTGCCAGCAATTCTCGACAGGGGTTCTCCTACGAGCAGTACTTC.